A selection of T cell receptor beta chains follows, all from one sample in a study of blood T cell repertoires in COVID-19. Data came from immunoSEQ multiplex PCR; TCRdb stores just in-frame clones and leaves some out. The sample lists nearly 350,000 clones; more than 75% were seen once. The sample consisted of peripheral blood. The source is a woman aged 50 to 60 with COVID-19, enrolled during active disease. Each CDR3 is given with its conserved first and last residue. The D gene is left open where the match is weak. The size field is filled for only some rows; it gives once, few, many or a size class.

d_call	v_call	clone_size	j_call	cdr3_nt	cdr3_aa
TRBD2	TRBV27	-	TRBJ2-2	TGTGCCAGCAGACATAGCGGGAGTAGCACCGGGGAGCTGTTTTTT	CASRHSGSSTGELFF
TRBD1	TRBV2	-	TRBJ1-5	TGTGCCAGCAGTGCCCTGGGGTCGGACAGGGTGAGTCAGCCCCAGCATTTT	CASSALGSDRVSQPQHF
-	TRBV7-6	-	TRBJ1-5	TGTGCCAGCAGCTTAGAAATACCAGGGGTTAGCAATCAGCCCCAGCATTTT	CASSLEIPGVSNQPQHF
TRBD1	TRBV5-6	-	TRBJ1-5	TGTGCCAGCAGCGACGGCGGTACCCGGGACAGGTATAGCAATCAGCCCCAGCATTTT	CASSDGGTRDRYSNQPQHF
TRBD2	TRBV7-9	-	TRBJ2-7	TGTGCCAGCAGCTCGCCGACTAGCGGGCTACTCCCTTACGAGCAGTACTTC	CASSSPTSGLLPYEQYF
TRBD2	TRBV19	-	TRBJ2-1	TGTGCCAGTAGTCTTGGACTAGCGGGGTTTTACTACAATGAGCAGTTCTTC	CASSLGLAGFYYNEQFF
-	TRBV13	once	TRBJ1-1	TGTGCCAGCAGCCCTGGGCGGACAGTAGTACAGGACACTGAAGCTTTCTTT	CASSPGRTVVQDTEAFF
TRBD2	TRBV11-1	once	TRBJ2-2	TGTGCCAGCAGATCAAGCGGGAATGACCCCGGGGAGCTGTTTTTT	CASRSSGNDPGELFF
TRBD1	TRBV7-7	few	TRBJ1-5	TGTGCTAGCAGCTTGGGCGCGGGACAGGGTTTTTCAGGTCAGCCCCAGCATTTT	CASSLGAGQGFSGQPQHF
TRBD2	TRBV28	-	TRBJ2-7	TGTGCCAGCAGAACCCCAGTTCCCGGTAGGGAGGGGGAGCAGTACTTC	CASRTPVPGREGEQYF
TRBD1	TRBV19	once	TRBJ2-6	TGTGCCAGTAGTATCGGGCAGGGGGCATCTGGGGCCAACGTCCTGACTTTC	CASSIGQGASGANVLTF
TRBD1	TRBV12-3/TRBV12-4	-	TRBJ1-2	TGTGCCAGCAGTCCGACAGGGTTTGCCTTCACCTTC	CASSPTGFAFTF
-	TRBV19	-	TRBJ2-1	TGTGCCAGTAGTATCTATGGGACTGCCAATTACAATGAGCAGTTCTTC	CASSIYGTANYNEQFF
-	TRBV5-5	-	TRBJ1-4	TGTGCCAGCAGCTTAGGTCGGGTTGCAACTAATGAAAAACTGTTTTTT	CASSLGRVATNEKLFF
-	TRBV19	-	TRBJ2-5	TGTGCCAGTAGTCTAAGGACTATAACACAAGAGACCCAGTACTTC	CASSLRTITQETQYF
-	TRBV7-3	once	TRBJ2-1	TGTGCCAGCAGACTTAACTGGGCCGCAGGTGAGCAGTTCTTC	CASRLNWAAGEQFF
-	TRBV6-2/TRBV6-3	-	TRBJ2-7	TGTGCCAGCAGCTCCGGGACTTACTCCTACGAGCAGTACTTC	CASSSGTYSYEQYF
TRBD1	TRBV4-1	-	TRBJ2-7	TGCGCCAGCAGCCAAGACCCCACAGGGGGCTCCTACGAGCAGTACTTC	CASSQDPTGGSYEQYF
TRBD2	TRBV3-1/TRBV3-2	-	TRBJ2-1	TGTGCCAGCAGCCAAGCGGTGAGCGGGAGTCTCGATGAGCAGTTCTTC	CASSQAVSGSLDEQFF
TRBD1	TRBV12-5	-	TRBJ1-1	TGTGCTAGTGAACAGACAGGGGGCAGGAAAGCTTTCTTT	CASEQTGGRKAFF
-	TRBV2	-	TRBJ2-2	TGTGCCAGCAGAGCGTACCAGACCGGGGAGCTGTTTTTT	CASRAYQTGELFF
TRBD1	TRBV27	-	TRBJ1-5	TGTGCCAGCAGTTTAATGGGACAGGGGGCTCAGCCCCAGCATTTT	CASSLMGQGAQPQHF
-	TRBV4-1	-	TRBJ2-5	TGCGCCAGCAGCCGAATTATATCTGGGCGAGAGACCCAGTACTTC	CASSRIISGRETQYF
TRBD1	TRBV7-2	few	TRBJ1-4	TGTGCCAGCAGCTTAGGAGGGACAGGGAGAGAAAAACTGTTTTTT	CASSLGGTGREKLFF
-	TRBV7-3	-	TRBJ2-2	TGTGCCAGCAGCCCCCAGACAGTTGGGTACACCGGGGAGCTGTTTTTT	CASSPQTVGYTGELFF
TRBD1	TRBV18	-	TRBJ1-1	TGTGCCAGCTCACCACGAACAGGGGCGGACACTGAAGCTTTCTTT	CASSPRTGADTEAFF
TRBD1	TRBV6-1	-	TRBJ1-2	TGTGCCAGCAGTGATAACAGGGGGAGATACTATGATGGCTACACCTTC	CASSDNRGRYYDGYTF
-	TRBV12-5	-	TRBJ1-5	TGTGCTAGTGCCCCGGGGGGGCAGCCCCAGCATTTT	CASAPGGQPQHF
-	TRBV27	-	TRBJ1-2	TGTGCCAGCAGTGCTGGGGGGGGAGGATACTATGGCTACACCTTC	CASSAGGGGYYGYTF
-	TRBV24-1	-	TRBJ2-7	TGTGCCACCAGTGAACCAGGGTCCTACGAGCAGTACTTC	CATSEPGSYEQYF
-	TRBV18	-	TRBJ2-7	TGTGCCAGCTCACCACTAGCGGAGAGCTCCTACGAGCAGTACTTC	CASSPLAESSYEQYF
TRBD1	TRBV7-9	-	TRBJ2-3	TGTGCCAGCAGCTTGACAGGGGGCGCAGATACGCAGTATTTT	CASSLTGGADTQYF
-	TRBV7-9	once	TRBJ1-2	TGTGCCAGCAGCCCCCCTTCTGAGGGCTACACCTTC	CASSPPSEGYTF
TRBD2	TRBV10-1	-	TRBJ2-7	TGCGCCAGCAGTGGACCCCTTTCGGGAGGGAAGTACGAGCAGTACTTC	CASSGPLSGGKYEQYF
-	TRBV29-1	-	TRBJ2-7	TGCAGCGTTGTGAGGCGGGATCGCTCCTACGAGCAGTACTTC	CSVVRRDRSYEQYF
-	TRBV13	-	TRBJ2-1	TGTGCCAGCAGCTTAGGGGCGGGGGCCTCCTACAATGAGCAGTTCTTC	CASSLGAGASYNEQFF
TRBD2	TRBV19	-	TRBJ2-1	TGTGCCAGTAGTATAGGTAGCGGGAGCCCCTATGAGCAGTTCTTC	CASSIGSGSPYEQFF
TRBD1	TRBV7-9	-	TRBJ1-2	TGTGCCAGCAGCGTAACAGGGGGCGGATATGGCTACACCTTC	CASSVTGGGYGYTF
-	TRBV7-9	few	TRBJ2-5	TGTGCCAGCAGCTTGGCCGGGTCCCAATACATTAAAGAGACCCAGTACTTC	CASSLAGSQYIKETQYF
-	TRBV5-1	few	TRBJ2-1	TGCGCCAGCAGCATGGGACAGAAGGAGGGGAATGAGCAGTTCTTC	CASSMGQKEGNEQFF
TRBD2	TRBV4-1	-	TRBJ2-5	TGCGCCAGCAGCCAAGAATATGGGACTAGCGGGAGGGAGACCCAGTACTTC	CASSQEYGTSGRETQYF
-	TRBV5-6	-	TRBJ2-5	TGTGCCAGCAGCTTGAGGGTAGGGGGTTTACAAGAGACCCAGTACTTC	CASSLRVGGLQETQYF
-	TRBV6-2/TRBV6-3	few	TRBJ1-3	TGTGCCAGCAGTTACTTACCTGGGAGATCTCTCCGTTCTGGAAACACCATATATTTT	CASSYLPGRSLRSGNTIYF
-	TRBV9	-	TRBJ2-5	TGTGCCAGCAGCGGAGGGTTGATGGAGACCCAGTACTTC	CASSGGLMETQYF
TRBD1	TRBV30	-	TRBJ1-5	TGTGCCTGGGGAACAGGGGGAAATCAGCCCCAGCATTTT	CAWGTGGNQPQHF
TRBD1	TRBV6-5	-	TRBJ1-2	TGTGCCAGCACCTCAGGGGGCGGCTATGGCTACACCTTC	CASTSGGGYGYTF
-	TRBV30	-	TRBJ1-4	TGTGCCTGGGGGGTGGCAGGTTTTGCAACTAATGAAAAACTGTTTTTT	CAWGVAGFATNEKLFF
TRBD2	TRBV13	-	TRBJ2-1	TGTGCCAGCAGCCCCGGACTAGCGGGAGGGCGGGGGTACAATGAGCAGTTCTTC	CASSPGLAGGRGYNEQFF
-	TRBV9	-	TRBJ2-2	TGTGCCAGCAGCCCTAGGCTGGCCGTTTCGTCCGGGGAGCTGTTTTTT	CASSPRLAVSSGELFF
-	TRBV12-3/TRBV12-4	-	TRBJ1-2	TGTGCCAGCACTGACCCCCGGGGGAAGGGCTACACCTTC	CASTDPRGKGYTF
TRBD1	TRBV18	few	TRBJ1-2	TGTGCCAGCTCACACGCCGGGACAGGGGCCGCGAGCTATGGCTACACCTTC	CASSHAGTGAASYGYTF
-	TRBV5-1	-	TRBJ2-5	TGCGCCACCCGCCCTTTCGGAGAAAGCCAAGAGACCCAGTACTTC	CATRPFGESQETQYF
TRBD1	TRBV19	-	TRBJ1-3	TGTGCCAGTAGTCGGTTTGGGGGACAGGGGGCGCCGAACGGTCCTGGAAACACCATATATTTT	CASSRFGGQGAPNGPGNTIYF
TRBD2	TRBV7-2	-	TRBJ2-7	TGTGCCAGCAGCTCCCGGACTAGCGGGCCCAGCTCCTACGAGCAGTACTTC	CASSSRTSGPSSYEQYF
TRBD1	TRBV7-9	-	TRBJ1-2	TGTGCCAGCAGCATCCGGGACAGGGGGGAGGGTGGCTACACCTTC	CASSIRDRGEGGYTF
TRBD1	TRBV28	-	TRBJ1-2	TGTGCCAGCAGCCCTCAGGGGACAGGGCCCCTGGGCTACACCTTC	CASSPQGTGPLGYTF